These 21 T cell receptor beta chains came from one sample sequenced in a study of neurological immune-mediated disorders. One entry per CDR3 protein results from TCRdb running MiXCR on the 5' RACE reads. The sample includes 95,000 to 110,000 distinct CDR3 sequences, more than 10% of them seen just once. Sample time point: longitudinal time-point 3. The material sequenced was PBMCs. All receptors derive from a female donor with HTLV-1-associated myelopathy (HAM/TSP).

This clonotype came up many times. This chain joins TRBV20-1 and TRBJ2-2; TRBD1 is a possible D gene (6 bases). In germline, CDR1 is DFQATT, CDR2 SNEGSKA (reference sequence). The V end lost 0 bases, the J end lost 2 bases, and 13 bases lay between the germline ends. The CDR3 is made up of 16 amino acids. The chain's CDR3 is CSARDYQGRNTGELFF. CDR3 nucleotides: TGCAGTGCTAGAGATTACCAGGGGCGCAACACCGGGGAGCTGTTTTTT.

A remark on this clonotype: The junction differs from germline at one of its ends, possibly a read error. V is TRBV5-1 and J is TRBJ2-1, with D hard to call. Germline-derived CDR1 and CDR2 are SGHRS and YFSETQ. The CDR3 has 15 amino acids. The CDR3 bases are TGCGCCAGCAGCTTCGGCGAGGCGCTTAACAATGATCAGTTCTTC. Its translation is CASSFGEALNNDQFF.

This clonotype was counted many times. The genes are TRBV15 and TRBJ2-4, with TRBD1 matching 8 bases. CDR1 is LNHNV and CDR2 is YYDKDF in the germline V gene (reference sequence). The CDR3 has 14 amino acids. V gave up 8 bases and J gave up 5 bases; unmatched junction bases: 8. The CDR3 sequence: CATGQGPYQNIQYF. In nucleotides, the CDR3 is TGTGCCACCGGACAGGGCCCCTACCAAAACATTCAGTACTTC.

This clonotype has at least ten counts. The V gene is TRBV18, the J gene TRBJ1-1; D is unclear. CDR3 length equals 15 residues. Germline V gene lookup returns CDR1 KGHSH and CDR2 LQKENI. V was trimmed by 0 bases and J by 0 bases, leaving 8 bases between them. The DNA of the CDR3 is TGTGCCAGCTCACCACCGGTCAGTATGAACACTGAAGCTTTCTTT. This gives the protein CASSPPVSMNTEAFF.

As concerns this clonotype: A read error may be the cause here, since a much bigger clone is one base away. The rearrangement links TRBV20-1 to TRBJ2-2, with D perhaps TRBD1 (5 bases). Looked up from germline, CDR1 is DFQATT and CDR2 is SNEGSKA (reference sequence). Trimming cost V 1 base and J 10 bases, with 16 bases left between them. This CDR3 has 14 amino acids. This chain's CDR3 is CSARVAGKGVELFF. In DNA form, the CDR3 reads TGCAGTGCTAGAGTGGCAGGGAAGGGCGTGGAGCTGTTTTTT.

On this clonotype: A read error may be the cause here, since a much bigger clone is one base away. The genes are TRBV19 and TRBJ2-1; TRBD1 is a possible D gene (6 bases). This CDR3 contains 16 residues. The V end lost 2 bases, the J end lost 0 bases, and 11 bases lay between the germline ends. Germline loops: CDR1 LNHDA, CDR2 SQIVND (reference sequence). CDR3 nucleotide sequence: TGTGCCAGTAGTATATGCCAGGGGTCCTCCTACAATGAGCAGTTCTTC. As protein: CASSICQGSSYNEQFF. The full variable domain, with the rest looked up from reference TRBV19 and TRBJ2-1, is DGGITQSPKYLFRKEGQNVTLSCEQNLNHDAMYWYRQDPGQGLRLIYYSQIVNDFQKGDIAEGYSVSREKKESFPLTVTSAQKNPTAFYLCASSICQGSSYNEQFFGPGTRLTVL.

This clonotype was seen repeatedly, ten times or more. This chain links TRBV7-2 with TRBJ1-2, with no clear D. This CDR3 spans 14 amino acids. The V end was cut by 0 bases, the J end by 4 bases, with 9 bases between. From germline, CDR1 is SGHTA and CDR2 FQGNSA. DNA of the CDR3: TGTGCCAGCAGCTTAGCAGCCGGGCTCTATGGCTACACCTTC. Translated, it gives CASSLAAGLYGYTF.

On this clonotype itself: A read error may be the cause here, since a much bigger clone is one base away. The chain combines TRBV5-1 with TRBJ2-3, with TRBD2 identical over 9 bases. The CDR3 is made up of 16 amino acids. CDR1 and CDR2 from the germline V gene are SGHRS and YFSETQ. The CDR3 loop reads CASSLAASGDTDTKYF. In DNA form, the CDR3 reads TGCGCCAGCAGCTTGGCGGCTAGCGGGGACACAGATACGAAGTATTTT.

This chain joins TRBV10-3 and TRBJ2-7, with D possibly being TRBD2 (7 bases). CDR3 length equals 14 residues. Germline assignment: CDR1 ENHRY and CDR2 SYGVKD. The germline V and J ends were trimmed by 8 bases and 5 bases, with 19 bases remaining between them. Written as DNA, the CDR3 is TGTGCCATCTCCTTTGGGGGGGCCATTAACGAGCAGTACTTC. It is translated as CAISFGGAINEQYF.

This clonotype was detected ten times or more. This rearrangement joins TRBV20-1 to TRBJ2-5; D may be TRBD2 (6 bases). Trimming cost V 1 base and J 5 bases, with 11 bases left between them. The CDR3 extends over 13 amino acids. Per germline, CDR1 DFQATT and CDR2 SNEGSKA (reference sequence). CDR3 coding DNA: TGCAGTGCTAGAGTCCAGGGAGGCGAGACCCAGTACTTC. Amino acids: CSARVQGGETQYF.

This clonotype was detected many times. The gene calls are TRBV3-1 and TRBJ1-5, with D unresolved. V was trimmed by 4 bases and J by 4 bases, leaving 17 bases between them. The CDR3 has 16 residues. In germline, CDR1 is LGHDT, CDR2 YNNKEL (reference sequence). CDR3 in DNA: TGTGCCAGCAGCCTCCACGAAGGACTCCAGAATCAGCCCCAGCATTTT. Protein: CASSLHEGLQNQPQHF. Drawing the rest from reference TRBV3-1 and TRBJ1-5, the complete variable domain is DTAVSQTPKYLVTQMGNDKSIKCEQNLGHDTMYWYKQDSKKFLKIMFSYNNKELIINETVPNRFSPKSPDKAHLNLHINSLELGDSAVYFCASSLHEGLQNQPQHFGDGTRLSIL.

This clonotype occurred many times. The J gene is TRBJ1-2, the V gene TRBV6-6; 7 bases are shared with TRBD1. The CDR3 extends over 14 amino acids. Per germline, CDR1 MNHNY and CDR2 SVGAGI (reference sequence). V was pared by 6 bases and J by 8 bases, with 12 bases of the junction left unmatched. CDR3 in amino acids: CASRESSGGRGYTF. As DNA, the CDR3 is TGTGCCAGCAGAGAATCGTCAGGGGGACGGGGCTACACCTTC.

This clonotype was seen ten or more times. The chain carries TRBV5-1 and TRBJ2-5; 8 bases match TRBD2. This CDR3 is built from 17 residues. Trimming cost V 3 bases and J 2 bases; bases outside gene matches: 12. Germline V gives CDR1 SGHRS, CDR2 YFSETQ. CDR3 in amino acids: CASSSQRPGGSQETQYF. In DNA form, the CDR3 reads TGCGCCAGCAGCTCCCAACGACCGGGGGGGTCACAAGAGACCCAGTACTTC.

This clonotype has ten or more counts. The CDR3 loop reads CASRPGKRDIQYF. The DNA for the CDR3 is TGTGCCAGCAGGCCGGGAAAACGGGACATTCAGTACTTC. The chain is built from TRBV28 and TRBJ2-4; D is perhaps TRBD2 (5 bases). V was trimmed by 6 bases and J by 8 bases, leaving 14 bases between them. CDR3 size: 13 residues. Germline CDR1 MDHEN, CDR2 SYDVKM.

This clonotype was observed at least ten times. The CDR3 protein is CARRQGRRVIAGRCTDTQYF. CDR3 nucleotide sequence: TGCGCCAGGCGACAGGGTAGGCGGGTAATAGCGGGGAGATGCACAGATACGCAGTATTTT. V is TRBV5-1 and J is TRBJ2-3; the D gene is possibly TRBD2 (8 bases). The ends were cut back, 8 bases at V and 1 base at J, with 32 bases in the middle. Germline V CDR1 and CDR2: SGHRS, YFSETQ. This CDR3 spans 20 amino acids.

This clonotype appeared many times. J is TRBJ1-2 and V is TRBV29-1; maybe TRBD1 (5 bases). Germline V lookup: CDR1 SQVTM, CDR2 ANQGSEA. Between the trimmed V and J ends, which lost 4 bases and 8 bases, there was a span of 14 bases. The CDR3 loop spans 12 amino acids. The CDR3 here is CSVGTGPGGYTF. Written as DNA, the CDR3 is TGCAGCGTTGGAACGGGACCTGGGGGCTACACCTTC.

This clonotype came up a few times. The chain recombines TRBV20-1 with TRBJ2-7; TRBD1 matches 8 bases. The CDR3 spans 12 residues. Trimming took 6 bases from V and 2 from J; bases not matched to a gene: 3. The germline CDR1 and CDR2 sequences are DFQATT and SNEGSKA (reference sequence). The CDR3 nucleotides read TGCAGTGCCGGGGACAGGCCCTACGAGCAGTACTTC. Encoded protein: CSAGDRPYEQYF.

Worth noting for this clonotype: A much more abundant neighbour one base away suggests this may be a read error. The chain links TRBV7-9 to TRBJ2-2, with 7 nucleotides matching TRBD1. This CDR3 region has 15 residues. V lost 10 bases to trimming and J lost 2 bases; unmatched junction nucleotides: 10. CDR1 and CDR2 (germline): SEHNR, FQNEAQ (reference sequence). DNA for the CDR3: TGTGCCAACACCCACCGGGACAGAAACACCGGGGAGCTGTTTTTT. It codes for CANTHRDRNTGELFF.

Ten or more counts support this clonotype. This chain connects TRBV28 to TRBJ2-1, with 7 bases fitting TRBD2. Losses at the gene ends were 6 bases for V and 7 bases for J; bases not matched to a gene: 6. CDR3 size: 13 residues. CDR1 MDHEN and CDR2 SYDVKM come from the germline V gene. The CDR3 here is CASSRGVENEQFF. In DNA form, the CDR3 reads TGTGCCAGCAGCCGGGGGGTTGAGAATGAGCAGTTCTTC.

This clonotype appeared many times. The CDR3, as DNA: TGCGCCAGCAGCCAAGTGACGAGCAGGGGCCACGAGCAGTACTTC. Translation gives CASSQVTSRGHEQYF. The rearrangement uses TRBV4-1 and TRBJ2-7; the D gene is possibly TRBD1 (6 bases). The CDR3 length is 15 residues. Germline V CDR1 and CDR2: MGHRA, YSYEKL. The V end lost 1 base, the J end lost 5 bases, and 15 bases lay between the germline ends.

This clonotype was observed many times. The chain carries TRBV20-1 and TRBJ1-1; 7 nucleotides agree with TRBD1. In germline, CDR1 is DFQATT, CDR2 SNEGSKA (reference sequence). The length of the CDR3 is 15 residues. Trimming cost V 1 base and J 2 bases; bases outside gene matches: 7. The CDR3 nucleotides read TGCAGTGCTAGAGTTGCCAGGGGGGTTAACACTGAAGCTTTCTTT. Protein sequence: CSARVARGVNTEAFF.